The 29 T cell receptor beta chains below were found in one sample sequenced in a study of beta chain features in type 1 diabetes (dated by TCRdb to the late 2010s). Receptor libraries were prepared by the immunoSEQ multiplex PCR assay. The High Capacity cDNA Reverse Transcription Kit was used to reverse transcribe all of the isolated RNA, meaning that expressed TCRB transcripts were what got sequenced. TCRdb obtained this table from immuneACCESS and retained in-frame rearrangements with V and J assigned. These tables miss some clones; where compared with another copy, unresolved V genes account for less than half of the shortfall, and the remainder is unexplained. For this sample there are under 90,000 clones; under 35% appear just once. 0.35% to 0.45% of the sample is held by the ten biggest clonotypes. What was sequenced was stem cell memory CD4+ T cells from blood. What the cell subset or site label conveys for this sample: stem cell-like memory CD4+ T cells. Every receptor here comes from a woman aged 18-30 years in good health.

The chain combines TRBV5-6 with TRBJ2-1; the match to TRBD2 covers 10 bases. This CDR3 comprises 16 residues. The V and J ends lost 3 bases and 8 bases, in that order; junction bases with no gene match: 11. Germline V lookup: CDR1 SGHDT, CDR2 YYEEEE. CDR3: CASSWRAGGPVYEQFF. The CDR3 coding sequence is TGTGCCAGCAGCTGGAGAGCGGGAGGGCCTGTCTATGAGCAGTTCTTC.

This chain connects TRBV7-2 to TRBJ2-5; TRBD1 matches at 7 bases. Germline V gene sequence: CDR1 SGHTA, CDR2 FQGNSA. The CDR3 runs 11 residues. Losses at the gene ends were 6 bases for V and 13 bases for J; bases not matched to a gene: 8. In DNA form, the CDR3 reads TGTGCCAGCAGGGGACAGAGTGTTTTGTACTTC. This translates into CASRGQSVLYF.

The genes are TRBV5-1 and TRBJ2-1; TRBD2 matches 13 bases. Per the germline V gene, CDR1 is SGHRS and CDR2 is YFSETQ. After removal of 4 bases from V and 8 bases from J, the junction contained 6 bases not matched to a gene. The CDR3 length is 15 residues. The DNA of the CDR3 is TGCGCCAGCAGCCCGGGACTAGCGGGAAAGGATGAGCAGTTCTTC. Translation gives CASSPGLAGKDEQFF. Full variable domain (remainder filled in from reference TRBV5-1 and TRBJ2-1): KAGVTQTPRYLIKTRGQQVTLSCSPISGHRSVSWYQQTPGQGLQFLFEYFSETQRNKGNFPGRFSGRQFSNSRSEMNVSTLELGDSALYLCASSPGLAGKDEQFFGPGTRLTVL.

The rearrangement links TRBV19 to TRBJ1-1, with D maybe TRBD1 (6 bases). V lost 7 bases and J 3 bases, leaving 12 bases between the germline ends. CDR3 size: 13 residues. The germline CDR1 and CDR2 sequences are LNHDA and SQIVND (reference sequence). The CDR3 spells CASTLGAHTEAFF. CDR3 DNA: TGTGCCAGTACCCTGGGGGCCCACACTGAAGCTTTCTTT.

The chain's CDR3 is CASSSGQGQSGNTIYF. The CDR3 DNA reads TGCGCCAGCAGCTCCGGACAGGGTCAATCTGGAAACACCATATATTTT. This chain uses TRBV5-1 with TRBJ1-3; 8 bases align to TRBD1. Germline CDR1 is SGHRS and CDR2 is YFSETQ. The CDR3 extends over 16 amino acids. With 3 bases clipped from V and 1 base from J, the junction kept 6 bases outside the gene matches.

CDR3 residues: CASSSAGTNHEQYF. CDR3 bases: TGTGCCAGTAGTTCCGCCGGGACTAACCACGAGCAGTACTTC. V and J are TRBV19 and TRBJ2-7; 7 bases align to TRBD2. Losses at the gene ends were 5 bases for V and 5 bases for J; bases not matched to a gene: 9. The CDR3 loop spans 14 amino acids. The germline V gene encodes CDR1 LNHDA and CDR2 SQIVND (reference sequence).

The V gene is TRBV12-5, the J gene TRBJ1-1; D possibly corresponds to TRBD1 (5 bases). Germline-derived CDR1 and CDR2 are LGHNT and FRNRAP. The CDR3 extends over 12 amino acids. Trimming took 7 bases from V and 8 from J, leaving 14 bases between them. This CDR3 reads CASADEEGEAFF. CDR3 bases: TGTGCTAGTGCCGATGAGGAGGGGGAAGCTTTCTTT.

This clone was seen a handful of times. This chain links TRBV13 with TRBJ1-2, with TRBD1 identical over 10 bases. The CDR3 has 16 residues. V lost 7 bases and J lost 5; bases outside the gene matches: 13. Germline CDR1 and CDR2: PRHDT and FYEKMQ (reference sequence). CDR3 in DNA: TGTGCCAGCACCAGGAGGACAGGGGGAGGGAAATATGGCTACACCTTC. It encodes CASTRRTGGGKYGYTF.

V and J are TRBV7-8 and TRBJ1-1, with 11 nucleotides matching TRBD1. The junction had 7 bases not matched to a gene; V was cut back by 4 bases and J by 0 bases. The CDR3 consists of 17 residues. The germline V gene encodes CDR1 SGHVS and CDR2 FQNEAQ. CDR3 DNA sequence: TGTGCCAGCAGCTCTAGACCGGGACAGGGGGTGAACACTGAAGCTTTCTTT. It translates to CASSSRPGQGVNTEAFF.

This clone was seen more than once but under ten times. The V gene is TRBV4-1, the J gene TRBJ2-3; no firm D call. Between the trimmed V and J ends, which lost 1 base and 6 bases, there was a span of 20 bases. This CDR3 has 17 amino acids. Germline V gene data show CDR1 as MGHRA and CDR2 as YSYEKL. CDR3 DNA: TGCGCCAGCAGCCAAGGGCGCGGCTTCTCGGCATCGGATACGCAGTATTTT. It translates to CASSQGRGFSASDTQYF.

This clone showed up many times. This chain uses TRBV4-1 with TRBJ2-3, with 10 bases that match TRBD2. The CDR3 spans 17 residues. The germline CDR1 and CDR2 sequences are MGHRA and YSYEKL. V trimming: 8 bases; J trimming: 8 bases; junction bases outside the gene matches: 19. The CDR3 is CASGVYWTSGLKGTQYF. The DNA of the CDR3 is TGCGCCAGCGGTGTTTATTGGACTAGCGGTCTCAAGGGTACGCAGTATTTT.

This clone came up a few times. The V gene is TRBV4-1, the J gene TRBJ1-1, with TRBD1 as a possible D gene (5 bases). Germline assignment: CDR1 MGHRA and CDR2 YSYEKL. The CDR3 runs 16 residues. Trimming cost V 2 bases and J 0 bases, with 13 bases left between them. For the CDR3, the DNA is TGCGCCAGCAGCCAATCCCAGACAGCTATGAACACTGAAGCTTTCTTT. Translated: CASSQSQTAMNTEAFF.

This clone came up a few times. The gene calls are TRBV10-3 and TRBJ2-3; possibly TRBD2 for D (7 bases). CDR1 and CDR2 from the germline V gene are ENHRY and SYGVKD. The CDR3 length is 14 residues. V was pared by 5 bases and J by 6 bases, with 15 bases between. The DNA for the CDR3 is TGTGCCATCAGTTATGGGGGGGCCGGGGATACGCAGTATTTT. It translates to CAISYGGAGDTQYF.

The CDR3 sequence is CASSPPLAGVYEQYF. CDR3 coding DNA: TGTGCCAGCAGCCCTCCTCTAGCGGGGGTCTACGAGCAGTACTTC. The chain links TRBV14 to TRBJ2-7, with 10 nucleotides matching TRBD2. Losses at the gene ends were 4 bases for V and 3 bases for J; bases not matched to a gene: 6. The CDR3 is 15 amino acids. Per the germline V gene, CDR1 is SGHDN and CDR2 is FVKESK.

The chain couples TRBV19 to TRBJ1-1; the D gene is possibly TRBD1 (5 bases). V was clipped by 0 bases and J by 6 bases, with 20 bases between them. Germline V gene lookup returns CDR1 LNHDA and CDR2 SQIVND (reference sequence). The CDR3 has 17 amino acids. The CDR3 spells CASSIDGGTVHGAEAFF. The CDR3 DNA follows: TGTGCCAGTAGTATAGATGGGGGGACCGTCCACGGGGCTGAAGCTTTCTTT. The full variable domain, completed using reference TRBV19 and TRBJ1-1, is DGGITQSPKYLFRKEGQNVTLSCEQNLNHDAMYWYRQDPGQGLRLIYYSQIVNDFQKGDIAEGYSVSREKKESFPLTVTSAQKNPTAFYLCASSIDGGTVHGAEAFFGQGTRLTVV.

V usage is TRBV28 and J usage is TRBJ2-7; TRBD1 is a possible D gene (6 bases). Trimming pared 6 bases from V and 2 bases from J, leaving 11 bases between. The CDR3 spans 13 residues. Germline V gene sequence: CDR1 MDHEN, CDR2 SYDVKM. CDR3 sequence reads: CASRSGQTYEQYF. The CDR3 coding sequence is TGTGCCAGCAGATCCGGACAGACCTACGAGCAGTACTTC.

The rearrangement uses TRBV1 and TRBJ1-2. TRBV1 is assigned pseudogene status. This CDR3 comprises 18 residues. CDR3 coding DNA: TGCACCAGCAGCCAAGATCGGGCGTACGGGGGGGCGCTTCATGGCTACACCTTC. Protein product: CTSSQDRAYGGALHGYTF.

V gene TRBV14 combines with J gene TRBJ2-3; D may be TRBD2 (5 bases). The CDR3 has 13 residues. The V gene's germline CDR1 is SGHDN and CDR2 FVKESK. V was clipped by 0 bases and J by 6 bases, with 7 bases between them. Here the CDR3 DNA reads TGTGCCAGCAGCCAAGAACTAGGGGATACGCAGTATTTT. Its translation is CASSQELGDTQYF.

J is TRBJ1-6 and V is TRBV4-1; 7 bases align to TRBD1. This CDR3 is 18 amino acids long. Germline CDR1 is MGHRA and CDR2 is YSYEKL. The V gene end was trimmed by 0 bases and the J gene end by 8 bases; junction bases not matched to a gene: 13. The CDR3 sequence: CASSQERGQAKLDSPLHF. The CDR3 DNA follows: TGCGCCAGCAGCCAAGAGAGGGGGCAGGCCAAATTGGATTCACCCCTCCACTTT.

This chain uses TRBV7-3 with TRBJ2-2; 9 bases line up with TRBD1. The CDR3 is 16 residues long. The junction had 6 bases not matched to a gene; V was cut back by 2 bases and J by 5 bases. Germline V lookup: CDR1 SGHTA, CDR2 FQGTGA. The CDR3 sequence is CASSLHGTGMTGELFF. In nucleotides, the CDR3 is TGTGCCAGCAGCTTACATGGGACAGGGATGACCGGGGAGCTGTTTTTT.

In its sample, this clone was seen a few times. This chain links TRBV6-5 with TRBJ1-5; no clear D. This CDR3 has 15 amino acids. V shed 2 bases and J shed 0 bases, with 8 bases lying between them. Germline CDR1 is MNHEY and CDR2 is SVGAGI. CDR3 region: CASSYGQHSNQPQHF. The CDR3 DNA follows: TGTGCCAGCAGTTACGGGCAGCATAGCAATCAGCCCCAGCATTTT.

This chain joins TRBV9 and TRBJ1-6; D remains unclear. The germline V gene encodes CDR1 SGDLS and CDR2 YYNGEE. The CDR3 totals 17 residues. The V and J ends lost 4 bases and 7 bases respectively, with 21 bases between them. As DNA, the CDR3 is TGTGCCAGCAGCCCCCGCCCCTCGGTCGGAGAGAATTCACCCCTCCACTTT. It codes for CASSPRPSVGENSPLHF.

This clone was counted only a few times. CDR3 in DNA: TGTGCCAGCAGCTCTAGCGGGGGGAGTAATGAGCAGTTCTTC. Its protein product is CASSSSGGSNEQFF. The chain is built from TRBV7-6 and TRBJ2-1; TRBD2 agrees at 11 bases. Germline V gene lookup returns CDR1 SGHVS and CDR2 FNYEAQ. J gave up 7 bases and V 4 bases, and 3 bases lay outside the gene matches. The CDR3 is 14 amino acids.

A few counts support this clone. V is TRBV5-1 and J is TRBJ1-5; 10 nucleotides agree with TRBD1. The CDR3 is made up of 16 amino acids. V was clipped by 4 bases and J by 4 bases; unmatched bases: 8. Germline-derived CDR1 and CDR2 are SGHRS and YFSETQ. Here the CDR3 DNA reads TGCGCCAGCAGCCCGAGGGGACAGGGGCCTAATCAGCCCCAGCATTTT. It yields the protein CASSPRGQGPNQPQHF.

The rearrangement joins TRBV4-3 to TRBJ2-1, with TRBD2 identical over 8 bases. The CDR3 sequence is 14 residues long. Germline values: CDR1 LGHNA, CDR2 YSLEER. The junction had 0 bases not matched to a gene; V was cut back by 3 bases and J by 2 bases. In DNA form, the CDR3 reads TGCGCCAGCAGCCACGGGGGGGCCTACAATGAGCAGTTCTTC. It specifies CASSHGGAYNEQFF.

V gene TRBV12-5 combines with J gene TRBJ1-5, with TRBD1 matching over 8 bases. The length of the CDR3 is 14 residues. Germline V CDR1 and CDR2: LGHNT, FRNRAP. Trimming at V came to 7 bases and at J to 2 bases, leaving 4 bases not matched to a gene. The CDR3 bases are TGTGCTAGTGCTCCGGGACAGGGCAATCAGCCCCAGCATTTT. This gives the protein CASAPGQGNQPQHF.

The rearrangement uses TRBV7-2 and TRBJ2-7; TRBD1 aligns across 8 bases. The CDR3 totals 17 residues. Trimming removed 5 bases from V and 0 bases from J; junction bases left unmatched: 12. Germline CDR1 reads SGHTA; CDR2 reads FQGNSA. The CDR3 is CASSPGEGDRPSYEQYF. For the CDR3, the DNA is TGTGCCAGCAGCCCAGGAGAAGGGGACAGGCCCTCCTACGAGCAGTACTTC.

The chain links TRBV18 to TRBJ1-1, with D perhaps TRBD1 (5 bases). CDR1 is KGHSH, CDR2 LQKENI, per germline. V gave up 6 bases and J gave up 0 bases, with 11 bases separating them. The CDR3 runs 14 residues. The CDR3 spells CASSEGLMNTEAFF. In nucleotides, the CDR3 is TGTGCCAGCTCCGAGGGACTTATGAACACTGAAGCTTTCTTT.

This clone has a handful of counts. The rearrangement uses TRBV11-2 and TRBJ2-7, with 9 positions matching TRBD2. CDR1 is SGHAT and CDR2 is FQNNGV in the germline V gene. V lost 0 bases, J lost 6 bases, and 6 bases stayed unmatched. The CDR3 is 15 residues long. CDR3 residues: CASSLDHIAGVEQYF. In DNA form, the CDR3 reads TGTGCCAGCAGCTTAGATCATATAGCGGGAGTCGAGCAGTACTTC.